Described below is a single TCR beta chain sequence and its context. This record comes from a study of T cells in Graves' hyperthyroidism and ophthalmopathy. Amplification targeted TCR beta CDR3 regions from RNA transcripts. The HTBI primer set was used in a first-round RT-PCR of the TCR CDR3. MiXCR, applied by TCRdb to the multiplex PCR reads, yields one record per CDR3 protein. The sample includes more than 500,000 distinct CDR3 sequences, more than 15% of them seen just once. V shed 8 bases and J 4 bases; nucleotides not matched to a gene: 11. CDR1 is GTSNPN, CDR2 SVGIG, per germline (reference sequence). CDR3 length equals 13 residues.

The chain recombines TRBV30 with TRBJ2-7; 7 bases are a match to TRBD1. The TCR originated in a woman aged 30 to 39 with Graves' ophthalmopathy. Specimen: blood. The CDR3 region has the DNA TGTGCCAGCGACAGGGATGAGACTTACGAGCAGTACTTC. Translating gives CASDRDETYEQYF.